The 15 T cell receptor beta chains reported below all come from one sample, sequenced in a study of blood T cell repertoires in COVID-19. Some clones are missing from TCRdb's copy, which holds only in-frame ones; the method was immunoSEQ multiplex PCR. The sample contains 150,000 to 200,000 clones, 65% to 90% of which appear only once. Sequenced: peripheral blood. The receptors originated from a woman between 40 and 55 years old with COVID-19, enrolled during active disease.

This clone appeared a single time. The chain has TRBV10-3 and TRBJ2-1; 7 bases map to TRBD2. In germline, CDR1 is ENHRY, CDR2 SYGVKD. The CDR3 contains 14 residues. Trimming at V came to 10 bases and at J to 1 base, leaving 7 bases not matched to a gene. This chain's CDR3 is CATTPGGSYNEQFF. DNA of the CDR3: TGTGCCACCACCCCGGGGGGATCCTACAATGAGCAGTTCTTC.

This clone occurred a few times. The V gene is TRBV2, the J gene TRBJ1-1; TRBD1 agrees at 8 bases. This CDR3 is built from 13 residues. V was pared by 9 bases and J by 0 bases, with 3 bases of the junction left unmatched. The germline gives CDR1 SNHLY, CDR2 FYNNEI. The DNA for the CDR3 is TGTGCCAGTGCAGGGGGCCTGAACACTGAAGCTTTCTTT. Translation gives CASAGGLNTEAFF. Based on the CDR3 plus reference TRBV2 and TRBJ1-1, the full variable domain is EPEVTQTPSHQVTQMGQEVILRCVPISNHLYFYWYRQILGQKVEFLVSFYNNEISEKSEIFDDQFSVERPDGSNFTLKIRSTKLEDSAMYFCASAGGLNTEAFFGQGTRLTVV.

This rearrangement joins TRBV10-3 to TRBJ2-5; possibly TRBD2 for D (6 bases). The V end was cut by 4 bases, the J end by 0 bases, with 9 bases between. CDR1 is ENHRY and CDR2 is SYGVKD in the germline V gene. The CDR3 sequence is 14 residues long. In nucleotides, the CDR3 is TGTGCCATCAGTGGGGCGGGAAACCAAGAGACCCAGTACTTC. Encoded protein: CAISGAGNQETQYF.

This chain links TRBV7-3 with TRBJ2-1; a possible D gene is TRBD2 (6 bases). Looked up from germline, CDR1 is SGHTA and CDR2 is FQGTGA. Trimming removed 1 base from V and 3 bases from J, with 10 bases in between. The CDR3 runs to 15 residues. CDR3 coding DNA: TGTGCCAGCAGCTTAAGGGGCGGGAACTACAATGAGCAGTTCTTC. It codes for CASSLRGGNYNEQFF.

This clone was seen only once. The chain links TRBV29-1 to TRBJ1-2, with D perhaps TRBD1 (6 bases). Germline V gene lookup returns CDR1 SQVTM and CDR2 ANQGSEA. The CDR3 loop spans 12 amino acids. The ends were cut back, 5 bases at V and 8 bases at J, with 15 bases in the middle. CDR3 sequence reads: CSVHGGGDGYTF. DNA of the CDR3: TGCAGCGTTCATGGGGGGGGCGACGGCTACACCTTC.

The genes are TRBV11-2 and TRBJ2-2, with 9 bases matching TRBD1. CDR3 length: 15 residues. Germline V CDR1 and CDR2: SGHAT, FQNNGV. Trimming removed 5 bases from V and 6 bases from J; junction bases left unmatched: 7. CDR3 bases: TGTGCCAGCAGCAAACAGGGGGCGGGGGCCGGGGAGCTGTTTTTT. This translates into CASSKQGAGAGELFF.

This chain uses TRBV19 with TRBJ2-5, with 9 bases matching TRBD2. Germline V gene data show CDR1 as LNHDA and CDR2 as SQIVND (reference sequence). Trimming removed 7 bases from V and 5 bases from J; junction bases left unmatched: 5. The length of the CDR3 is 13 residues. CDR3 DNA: TGTGCCAGTAAGACTAGCGGCGAGGAGACCCAGTACTTC. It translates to CASKTSGEETQYF.

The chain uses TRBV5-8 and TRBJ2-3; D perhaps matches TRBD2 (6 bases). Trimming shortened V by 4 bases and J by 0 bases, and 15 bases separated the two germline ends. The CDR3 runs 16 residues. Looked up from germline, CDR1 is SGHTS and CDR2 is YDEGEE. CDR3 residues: CASSPAGRESTDTQYF. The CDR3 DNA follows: TGTGCCAGCAGCCCCGCGGGACGGGAGAGCACAGATACGCAGTATTTT.

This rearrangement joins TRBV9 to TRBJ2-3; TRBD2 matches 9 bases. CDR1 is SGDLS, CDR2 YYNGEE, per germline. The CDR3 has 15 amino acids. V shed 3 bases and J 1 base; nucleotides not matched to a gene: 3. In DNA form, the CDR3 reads TGTGCCAGCAGCGCTCGGACTAGCGGCACAGATACGCAGTATTTT. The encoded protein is CASSARTSGTDTQYF.

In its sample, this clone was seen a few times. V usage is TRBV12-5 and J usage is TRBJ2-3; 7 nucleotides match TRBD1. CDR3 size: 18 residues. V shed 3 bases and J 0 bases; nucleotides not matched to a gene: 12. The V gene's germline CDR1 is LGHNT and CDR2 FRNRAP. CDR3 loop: CASGFPVQGIVSTDTQYF. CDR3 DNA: TGTGCTAGTGGTTTTCCCGTACAGGGGATCGTGAGCACAGATACGCAGTATTTT.

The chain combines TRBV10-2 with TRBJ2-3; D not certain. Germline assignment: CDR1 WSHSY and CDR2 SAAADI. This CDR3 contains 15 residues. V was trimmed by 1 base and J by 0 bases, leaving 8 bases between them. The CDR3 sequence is CASSEYVSSTDTQYF. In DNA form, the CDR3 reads TGCGCCAGCAGTGAGTATGTCTCTAGCACAGATACGCAGTATTTT.

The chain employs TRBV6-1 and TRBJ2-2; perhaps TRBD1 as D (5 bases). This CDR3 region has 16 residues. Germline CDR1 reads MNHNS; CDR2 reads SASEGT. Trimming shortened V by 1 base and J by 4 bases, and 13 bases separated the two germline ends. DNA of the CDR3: TGTGCCAGCAGTGAAGGTCCAGGGATCAGCACCGGGGAGCTGTTTTTT. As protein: CASSEGPGISTGELFF.

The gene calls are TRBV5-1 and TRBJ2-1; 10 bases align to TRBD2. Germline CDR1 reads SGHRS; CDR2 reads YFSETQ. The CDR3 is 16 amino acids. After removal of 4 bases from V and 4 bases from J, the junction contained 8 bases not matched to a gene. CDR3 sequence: CASSPGLAAKYNEQFF. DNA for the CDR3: TGCGCCAGCAGCCCCGGACTAGCGGCGAAATACAATGAGCAGTTCTTC.

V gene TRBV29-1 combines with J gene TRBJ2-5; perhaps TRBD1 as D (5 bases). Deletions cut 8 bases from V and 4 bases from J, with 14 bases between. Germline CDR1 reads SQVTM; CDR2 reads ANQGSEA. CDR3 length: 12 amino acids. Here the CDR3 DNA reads TGCAGCCCTGCCAGGGTCGGAGAGACCCAGTACTTC. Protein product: CSPARVGETQYF.

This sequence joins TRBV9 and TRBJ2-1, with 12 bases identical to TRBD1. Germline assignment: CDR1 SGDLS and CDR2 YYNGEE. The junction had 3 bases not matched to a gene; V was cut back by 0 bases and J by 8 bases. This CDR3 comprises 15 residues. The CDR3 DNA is TGTGCCAGCAGCGTAGGTGGGACAGGGGGCTATGAGCAGTTCTTC. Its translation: CASSVGGTGGYEQFF.